A single sample is the source of the 21 T cell receptor beta chains below, sequenced in a study of OX40 agonist ivuxolimab in advanced cancers. Library construction relied on the immunoSEQ multiplex PCR assay. Imported from immuneACCESS, the table was reduced by TCRdb to in-frame sequences with V and J called. These copies leave out some clones; in studies compared against another copy, an unresolved V gene accounts for under half, and the cause of the remainder is not known. The sample records approximately 82,000 clones, about 86% of which are singletons. The leading ten clones occupy 6% to 8% of the sample. Sequencing used CD4+ or CD8+ T cells sorted from blood, obtained in a trial of the OX40 agonist ivuxolimab. The source of these receptors is an adult with an advanced solid tumor such as melanoma, head and neck, liver or kidney cancer.

The chain joins TRBV7-3 to TRBJ2-1, with 9 bases that match TRBD1. The CDR3 loop spans 15 amino acids. Trimming cost V 4 bases and J 4 bases; bases outside gene matches: 5. Germline-derived CDR1 and CDR2 are SGHTA and FQGTGA. CDR3 in amino acids: CASSSGQGSYNEQFF. Written as DNA, the CDR3 is TGTGCCAGCAGCTCCGGACAGGGGTCGTACAATGAGCAGTTCTTC.

The chain employs TRBV7-2 and TRBJ1-3, with 10 bases that match TRBD1. The CDR3 spans 16 residues. The germline CDR1 and CDR2 sequences are SGHTA and FQGNSA. V lost 2 bases and J lost 4; bases outside the gene matches: 5. The CDR3 reads CASSLMGQGRGNTIYF. The CDR3 nucleotides read TGTGCCAGCAGCTTAATGGGACAGGGGCGCGGAAACACCATATATTTT.

This clone appeared a few times. DNA of the CDR3: TGTGCCAGCAGCTTCAACAAGAACTATGGCTACACCTTC. Residues: CASSFNKNYGYTF. V and J are TRBV5-6 and TRBJ1-2; unclear D gene. Germline CDR1 reads SGHDT; CDR2 reads YYEEEE. V was shortened by 2 bases and J by 2 bases, with 7 bases between the two germline ends. CDR3 length: 13 amino acids.

This chain joins TRBV7-9 and TRBJ1-2; possibly TRBD1 for D (6 bases). Trimming removed 7 bases from V and 0 bases from J, with 12 bases in between. The CDR3 has 14 amino acids. In germline, CDR1 is SEHNR, CDR2 FQNEAQ (reference sequence). The CDR3 spells CASTLPGANYGYTF. The DNA for the CDR3 is TGTGCCAGCACCTTGCCAGGGGCTAACTATGGCTACACCTTC.

This clone showed up just a few times. V and J are TRBV7-9 and TRBJ2-3; D remains unclear. Germline V CDR1 and CDR2: SEHNR, FQNEAQ (reference sequence). This CDR3 has 12 amino acids. V shed 0 bases and J shed 2 bases, with 0 bases lying between them. In nucleotides, the CDR3 is TGTGCCAGCAGCTTAGCCACAGATACGCAGTATTTT. This codes for CASSLATDTQYF.

This clone is large (0.1 to 1%) within its sample. The chain joins TRBV19 to TRBJ1-6, with D possibly matching TRBD1 (5 bases). V dropped 6 bases and J dropped 4 bases, with 10 bases sitting between them. The CDR3 has 14 amino acids. Germline CDR1 LNHDA, CDR2 SQIVND (reference sequence). The DNA for the CDR3 is TGTGCCAGTAGCACAGGACAATATAATTCACCCCTCCACTTT. Protein: CASSTGQYNSPLHF.

The genes are TRBV7-2 and TRBJ2-5, with a possible D match to TRBD2 (6 bases). CDR1 is SGHTA, CDR2 FQGNSA, per germline. This CDR3 has 14 amino acids. Between the trimmed V and J ends, which lost 5 bases and 0 bases, there was a span of 10 bases. The CDR3 DNA follows: TGTGCCAGCAGCCCTTGGGACTACCAAGAGACCCAGTACTTC. Encoded protein: CASSPWDYQETQYF. The whole variable domain, remainder taken from reference TRBV7-2 and TRBJ2-5, is GAGVSQSPSNKVTEKGKDVELRCDPISGHTALYWYRQSLGQGLEFLIYFQGNSAPDKSGLPSDRFSAERTGGSVSTLTIQRTQQEDSAVYLCASSPWDYQETQYFGPGTRLLVL.

The chain carries TRBV2 and TRBJ1-5; 7 bases are a match to TRBD1. Germline trimming cut 3 bases from V and 7 bases from J; bases unmatched to any gene: 9. Germline V gives CDR1 SNHLY, CDR2 FYNNEI. The CDR3 totals 15 residues. CDR3 DNA: TGTGCCAGCAGTGAGGGGGAGGGGGCACGGCAGCCCCAGCATTTT. Protein product: CASSEGEGARQPQHF. Filled out from reference TRBV2 and TRBJ1-5, the complete variable domain reads EPEVTQTPSHQVTQMGQEVILRCVPISNHLYFYWYRQILGQKVEFLVSFYNNEISEKSEIFDDQFSVERPDGSNFTLKIRSTKLEDSAMYFCASSEGEGARQPQHFGDGTRLSIL.

DNA for the CDR3: TGCGCCGGCTCGGACAGTTCCTACGAGCAGTACTTC. Encoded protein: CAGSDSSYEQYF. This rearrangement joins TRBV10-2 to TRBJ2-7; D is perhaps TRBD1 (6 bases). CDR1 WSHSY and CDR2 SAAADI come from the germline V gene. V dropped 11 bases and J dropped 1 base, with 12 bases sitting between them. The CDR3 sequence is 12 residues long.

This chain links TRBV7-9 with TRBJ2-5, with D tentatively TRBD1 (6 bases). CDR1 is SEHNR, CDR2 FQNEAQ, per germline (reference sequence). CDR3 length: 15 residues. V lost 1 base and J 3 bases, leaving 12 bases between the germline ends. CDR3 bases: TGTGCCAGCAGCTTAGGACAGGCGAGGAAAGAGACCCAGTACTTC. Its translation is CASSLGQARKETQYF. Variable domain in full (rest from reference TRBV7-9 and TRBJ2-5): DTGVSQNPRHKITKRGQNVTFRCDPISEHNRLYWYRQTLGQGPEFLTYFQNEAQLEKSRLLSDRFSAERPKGSFSTLEIQRTEQGDSAMYLCASSLGQARKETQYFGPGTRLLVL.

This CDR3 is CASSLDTDTQYF. The CDR3 region has the DNA TGTGCCAGCAGCCTTGACACAGATACGCAGTATTTT. The genes are TRBV5-4 and TRBJ2-3; D gene ambiguous. This CDR3 has 12 residues. The germline V gene encodes CDR1 SGHNT and CDR2 YYREEE (reference sequence). With 4 bases removed from V and 2 bases from J, the gap between germline ends came to 5 bases.

V and J are TRBV9 and TRBJ2-3; the D is unclear. The CDR3 consists of 13 residues. The germline V gene encodes CDR1 SGDLS and CDR2 YYNGEE. The V and J ends lost 2 bases and 9 bases respectively, with 13 bases between them. The CDR3 bases are TGTGCCAGCAGCGTCCTCGACTCCCGGACGCAGTATTTT. Amino acids: CASSVLDSRTQYF.

The J gene is TRBJ2-3, the V gene TRBV9; D tentatively fits TRBD1 or TRBD2 (5 bases each). CDR3 length equals 13 residues. Trimming took off 3 bases at V and 8 bases at J, with 13 bases between the two ends. The V gene's germline CDR1 is SGDLS and CDR2 YYNGEE. CDR3 region: CASSDPQRGTQYF. The CDR3 DNA follows: TGTGCCAGCAGCGACCCTCAGAGGGGTACGCAGTATTTT.

The J gene is TRBJ2-3, the V gene TRBV5-1, with TRBD2 as a possible D gene (7 bases). The CDR3 contains 16 residues. The germline V gene encodes CDR1 SGHRS and CDR2 YFSETQ. Trimming removed 0 bases at V and 2 bases at J, with 13 bases between. CDR3 bases: TGCGCCAGCAGCTTGGCCGAAGGGGGGGACACAGATACGCAGTATTTT. It encodes CASSLAEGGDTDTQYF.

The CDR3 coding sequence is TGCGCCAGCAGCCAAGATCCGGAATCGGAAAAAGGCTACACCTTC. This codes for CASSQDPESEKGYTF. The J gene is TRBJ1-2, the V gene TRBV4-3; D gene unclear. The CDR3 covers 15 residues. Deletions cut 0 bases from V and 8 bases from J, with 16 bases between. Germline CDR1 reads LGHNA; CDR2 reads YSLEER.

This chain joins TRBV2 and TRBJ1-1, with 8 bases identical to TRBD1. Germline V gene lookup returns CDR1 SNHLY and CDR2 FYNNEI. This CDR3 has 13 amino acids. Unmatched junction bases numbered 2, after V lost 8 bases and J lost 0 bases. CDR3: CASRDRLNTEAFF. Here the CDR3 DNA reads TGTGCCAGCCGGGACAGGCTGAACACTGAAGCTTTCTTT.

The chain joins TRBV19 to TRBJ2-3, with D perhaps TRBD1 (6 bases). V gave up 5 bases and J gave up 4 bases, with 10 bases separating them. Germline values: CDR1 LNHDA, CDR2 SQIVND (reference sequence). This CDR3 is 13 amino acids long. The CDR3 nucleotides are TGTGCCAGTAGTGTACAGGGTTCAGATACGCAGTATTTT. Translated, it gives CASSVQGSDTQYF.

The genes are TRBV18 and TRBJ1-1; possible D gene TRBD1, 5 bases. The CDR3 runs 13 residues. Between the trimmed V and J ends, which lost 3 bases and 6 bases, there was a span of 11 bases. Germline assignment: CDR1 KGHSH and CDR2 LQKENI. The CDR3 here is CASSPSLTAEAFF. Written as DNA, the CDR3 is TGTGCCAGCTCACCTAGTCTGACAGCTGAAGCTTTCTTT.

V gene TRBV5-6 combines with J gene TRBJ1-1; 10 bases agree with TRBD1. The CDR3 is 15 amino acids. The trim removed 2 bases at V and 4 bases at J, leaving 5 bases unmatched. Looked up from germline, CDR1 is SGHDT and CDR2 is YYEEEE. The CDR3 protein is CASSFLGQGGTEAFF. For the CDR3, the DNA is TGTGCCAGCAGCTTTCTAGGACAGGGGGGCACTGAAGCTTTCTTT.

The chain has TRBV7-2 and TRBJ2-1, with 8 bases lining up with TRBD2. This CDR3 comprises 15 residues. V gave up 5 bases and J gave up 7 bases; unmatched junction bases: 10. CDR1 is SGHTA, CDR2 FQGNSA, per germline. CDR3 nucleotide sequence: TGTGCCAGCAGCCTCGGTCCCGGGACTAGTAATGAGCAGTTCTTC. This translates into CASSLGPGTSNEQFF.

The chain couples TRBV7-2 to TRBJ2-2; D unresolved. This CDR3 comprises 14 residues. V lost 6 bases to trimming and J lost 0 bases, with 8 bases between them. Germline CDR1 SGHTA, CDR2 FQGNSA. The CDR3 region has the DNA TGTGCCAGCAGAGAAAATTCGAACACCGGGGAGCTGTTTTTT. It codes for CASRENSNTGELFF.